The 23 T cell receptor beta chains presented below share a single source sample, sequenced in a study of T and B cells in COVID-19 patients. Multiplex PCR with BIOMED2 TRB-A/B primer pools amplified TRB rearrangements. A single record per CDR3 protein comes from TCRdb applying MiXCR to the multiplex PCR reads. This sample has 8,000 to 10,000 distinct CDR3 sequences, with under 30% found just once. From blood, roughly 250-500 ng of genomic DNA served as TRB template. The sample was blood. Receptors were obtained from a human donor who had recovered from COVID-19.

The genes are TRBV20-1 and TRBJ2-7; a possible D gene is TRBD1 (6 bases). Trimming pared 6 bases from V and 5 bases from J, leaving 17 bases between. The germline CDR1 and CDR2 sequences are DFQATT and SNEGSKA (reference sequence). The CDR3 is 13 amino acids. CDR3 in amino acids: CSAGIQGLNEQYF. The CDR3 DNA reads TGCAGTGCAGGGATACAGGGTCTCAACGAGCAGTACTTC.

This clonotype turned up a few times. The V call is TRBV28, the J call TRBJ2-7; D call uncertain. CDR3 length: 11 residues. Between the trimmed V and J ends, which lost 5 bases and 0 bases, there was a span of 2 bases. The V gene's germline CDR1 is MDHEN and CDR2 SYDVKM. This CDR3 reads CASSTSYEQYF. CDR3 DNA: TGTGCCAGCAGTACCTCCTACGAGCAGTACTTC. Full variable domain (rest looked up from reference TRBV28 and TRBJ2-7): DVKVTQSSRYLVKRTGEKVFLECVQDMDHENMFWYRQDPGLGLRLIYFSYDVKMKEKGDIPEGYSVSREKKERFSLILESASTNQTSMYLCASSTSYEQYFGPGTRLTVT.

By frequency in the sample, this clonotype is medium-sized. CDR3 nucleotide sequence: TGCAGCGTTCGGGGGGCCACAGATACGCAGTATTTT. As protein: CSVRGATDTQYF. The rearrangement links TRBV29-1 to TRBJ2-3, with a weak D call TRBD2 (7 bases). CDR3 size: 12 residues. V lost 5 bases and J lost 2, with 8 bases in between. Per germline, CDR1 SQVTM and CDR2 ANQGSEA.

Within the sample, this clonotype is medium-sized (0.01 to 0.1%). V and J are TRBV19 and TRBJ1-6; D call uncertain. V was trimmed by 5 bases and J by 5 bases, leaving 13 bases between them. The CDR3 has 15 residues. From germline, CDR1 is LNHDA and CDR2 SQIVND (reference sequence). CDR3 amino acids: CASSVLTQNNSPLHF. Written as DNA, the CDR3 is TGTGCCAGTAGTGTCTTGACTCAGAATAATTCACCCCTCCACTTT.

This chain links TRBV28 with TRBJ2-7; 7 bases agree with TRBD1. The CDR3 is 13 residues long. Germline V gene lookup returns CDR1 MDHEN and CDR2 SYDVKM. After removal of 8 bases from V and 3 bases from J, the junction contained 7 bases not matched to a gene. Here the CDR3 DNA reads TGTGCCAGCGGGAAAGGACAGGTCTACGAGCAGTACTTC. Residues: CASGKGQVYEQYF.

The sample holds a few counts of this clonotype. V is TRBV24-1 and J is TRBJ2-1; maybe TRBD2 (6 bases). Trimming cost V 3 bases and J 0 bases, with 14 bases left between them. The CDR3 has 17 residues. Germline V gives CDR1 KGHDR, CDR2 SFDVKD. The CDR3 spells CATSDQTTSSSYNEQFF. CDR3 bases: TGTGCCACCAGTGATCAAACGACTAGTAGCTCCTACAATGAGCAGTTCTTC.

This clonotype was counted many times. The chain recombines TRBV6-2 or TRBV6-3 with TRBJ2-2; D gene uncertain. The length of the CDR3 is 11 residues. Germline CDR1 is MNHEY and CDR2 is SVGEGT. V lost 4 bases to trimming and J lost 8 bases, with 5 bases between them. Here the CDR3 reads CASSSGGELFF. The CDR3 region has the DNA TGTGCCAGCAGTTCCGGTGGGGAGCTGTTTTTT.

V gene TRBV7-9 combines with J gene TRBJ2-5, with 7 bases lining up with TRBD2. V dropped 5 bases and J dropped 1; count of bases not matched to a gene: 7. This CDR3 spans 15 amino acids. Per germline, CDR1 SEHNR and CDR2 FQNEAQ (reference sequence). CDR3 DNA sequence: TGTGCCAGCAGCCCCCTGGGGGGGTTCCAAGAGACCCAGTACTTC. It specifies CASSPLGGFQETQYF.

This clonotype appeared many times. The chain recombines TRBV11-1 with TRBJ2-5; 9 bases align to TRBD2. CDR3 length: 14 amino acids. Germline V gene lookup returns CDR1 SGHAT and CDR2 FQDESV (reference sequence). Germline trimming cut 5 bases from V and 5 bases from J; bases unmatched to any gene: 6. The CDR3 loop reads CASSLLAGRETQYF. The CDR3 DNA sequence: TGTGCCAGCAGCCTCCTAGCGGGGAGGGAGACCCAGTACTTC.

The chain carries TRBV5-1 and TRBJ2-3, with 7 nucleotides matching TRBD1. The ends lost 4 bases at V and 4 bases at J; junction bases unmatched: 9. Germline V gene lookup returns CDR1 SGHRS and CDR2 YFSETQ. There are 15 residues in the CDR3. CDR3 nucleotides: TGCGCCAGCAGCCCCGAGGGGGCGCATCCAGATACGCAGTATTTT. Translation gives CASSPEGAHPDTQYF.

There are many counts of this clonotype. This chain uses TRBV6-6 with TRBJ2-5; D unclear. Germline CDR1 and CDR2: MNHNY and SVGAGI (reference sequence). The length of the CDR3 is 13 residues. The ends were cut back, 2 bases at V and 2 bases at J, with 6 bases in the middle. In DNA form, the CDR3 reads TGTGCCAGCAGTTACGGGCGTCAAGAGACCCAGTACTTC. It is translated as CASSYGRQETQYF.

In its sample, this clonotype ranks as medium-sized (0.01 to 0.1%). V gene TRBV29-1 combines with J gene TRBJ1-2; possible D gene TRBD1, 5 bases. Germline-derived CDR1 and CDR2 are SQVTM and ANQGSEA. This CDR3 has 13 residues. V lost 5 bases, J lost 4 bases, and 14 bases lay in between. Written as DNA, the CDR3 is TGCAGCGTTACTTCCAGGGAAAGCTATGGCTACACCTTC. This sequence encodes CSVTSRESYGYTF.

The CDR3 DNA is TGTGCCAGCAGTTCTCCGGGACAGGGGCTCATTAGCAATCAGCCCCAGCATTTT. Translation gives CASSSPGQGLISNQPQHF. The chain combines TRBV12-3 or TRBV12-4 with TRBJ1-5, with TRBD1 matching 10 bases. There are 18 residues in the CDR3. Trimming took 4 bases from V and 0 from J; bases not matched to a gene: 9.

In this sample, this clonotype is medium-sized (0.01 to 0.1%). This CDR3 reads CSVRNTQGNEKLFF. The CDR3 bases are TGCAGCGTTCGAAACACACAGGGGAATGAAAAACTGTTTTTT. V usage is TRBV29-1 and J usage is TRBJ1-4, with 7 bases identical to TRBD1. The CDR3 has 14 amino acids. Trimming removed 5 bases from V and 5 bases from J; junction bases left unmatched: 8. Germline V CDR1 and CDR2: SQVTM, ANQGSEA.

By its share, this clonotype is medium-sized. The chain links TRBV19 to TRBJ2-7; 8 bases align to TRBD2. The length of the CDR3 is 14 residues. V trimming: 1 base; J trimming: 2 bases; junction bases outside the gene matches: 1. Germline assignment: CDR1 LNHDA and CDR2 SQIVND (reference sequence). The CDR3 DNA reads as TGTGCCAGTAGTATAGCGGGACTAGCCTACGAGCAGTACTTC. Protein: CASSIAGLAYEQYF.

By frequency in the sample, this clonotype is medium-sized. The chain has TRBV19 and TRBJ1-2; no clear D. The CDR3 runs to 15 residues. Germline V lookup: CDR1 LNHDA, CDR2 SQIVND (reference sequence). Trimming removed 0 bases from V and 2 bases from J, with 10 bases in between. CDR3 in DNA: TGTGCCAGTAGTATAGATCTGCGGGGAAACTATGGCTACACCTTC. This sequence encodes CASSIDLRGNYGYTF.

The table lists this clonotype with many counts. The chain carries TRBV15 and TRBJ2-3; 7 bases align to TRBD2. The CDR3 sequence is 15 residues long. CDR1 LNHNV and CDR2 YYDKDF come from the germline V gene (reference sequence). Losses at the gene ends were 2 bases for V and 5 bases for J; bases not matched to a gene: 7. The CDR3 protein is CATSRPPGRGDTQYF. The CDR3, as DNA: TGTGCCACCAGCAGACCCCCAGGGAGGGGAGATACGCAGTATTTT.

The V and J genes are TRBV12-3 or TRBV12-4 and TRBJ1-5; D not resolved. This CDR3 region has 15 residues. Trimming removed 5 bases from V and 6 bases from J, with 17 bases in between. This CDR3 is CASSPGLVGSQPQHF. For the CDR3, the DNA is TGTGCCAGCAGTCCCGGATTAGTTGGTAGTCAGCCCCAGCATTTT.

V usage is TRBV20-1 and J usage is TRBJ1-5; D gene unclear. Trimming removed 2 bases from V and 6 bases from J, with 14 bases in between. The CDR3 runs 14 residues. The germline V gene encodes CDR1 DFQATT and CDR2 SNEGSKA (reference sequence). The CDR3 nucleotides are TGCAGTGCTAGAAGCGGGGTTGTGTCTCAGCCCCAGCATTTT. It encodes CSARSGVVSQPQHF.

This clonotype is classed as medium-sized. The V gene is TRBV27, the J gene TRBJ2-7; perhaps TRBD1 as D (6 bases). V lost 5 bases and J 3 bases, leaving 14 bases between the germline ends. This CDR3 is built from 14 residues. In germline, CDR1 is MNHEY, CDR2 SMNVEV (reference sequence). CDR3 nucleotides: TGTGCCAGCAGTGTCCGAGGGGGAAACTACGAGCAGTACTTC. It encodes CASSVRGGNYEQYF.

By share of the sample, this clonotype is medium-sized. V gene TRBV19 combines with J gene TRBJ1-3, with D maybe TRBD1 (6 bases). CDR1 LNHDA and CDR2 SQIVND come from the germline V gene (reference sequence). Trimming took off 6 bases at V and 0 bases at J, with 9 bases between the two ends. This CDR3 contains 14 residues. CDR3 residues: CASSSRGSGNTIYF. The CDR3 bases are TGTGCCAGTAGCAGCAGGGGCTCTGGAAACACCATATATTTT.

The chain employs TRBV27 and TRBJ1-2; D not resolved. The CDR3 contains 13 residues. CDR1 MNHEY and CDR2 SMNVEV come from the germline V gene (reference sequence). The ends were cut back, 5 bases at V and 4 bases at J, with 11 bases in the middle. The CDR3 loop reads CASSPLDVYGYTF. In DNA, the CDR3 is TGTGCCAGCAGTCCGCTGGACGTCTATGGCTACACCTTC.

This clonotype is medium-sized in the sample. V gene TRBV19 combines with J gene TRBJ2-7, with TRBD1 as a possible D gene (6 bases). V was trimmed by 4 bases and J by 4 bases, leaving 20 bases between them. Germline V gene sequence: CDR1 LNHDA, CDR2 SQIVND (reference sequence). This CDR3 spans 16 amino acids. CDR3 nucleotides: TGTGCCAGTAGTACACCCGCTGCCAGGGGTATTTACGAGCAGTACTTC. It translates to CASSTPAARGIYEQYF. Combining the CDR3 with reference TRBV19 and TRBJ2-7 gives the whole variable domain DGGITQSPKYLFRKEGQNVTLSCEQNLNHDAMYWYRQDPGQGLRLIYYSQIVNDFQKGDIAEGYSVSREKKESFPLTVTSAQKNPTAFYLCASSTPAARGIYEQYFGPGTRLTVT.